These 31 T cell receptor beta chains share one sample of origin, sequenced in a study of cytomegalovirus exposure and HLA in healthy donors. The primer mix had 60 Vbeta and 13 Jbeta primers. Profiled with immunoSEQ multiplex PCR; TCRdb holds only in-frame clones, not every one. The data contain fewer than 200,000 clones, 80% to 90% of them seen just once; the ten biggest clones take up approximately 0.8%. The source material was PBMCs. The receptors originated from a woman younger than 35 in good health and CMV-seronegative.

The gene calls are TRBV5-6 and TRBJ2-7; 16 positions agree with TRBD2. The V segment lost 4 bases and the J segment 0 bases; nucleotides outside the gene matches: 4. Looked up from germline, CDR1 is SGHDT and CDR2 is YYEEEE. The CDR3 consists of 17 residues. The CDR3 DNA sequence: TGTGCCAGCAGCCTCGGGACTAGCGGGAGGGTCTCCTACGAGCAGTACTTC. This codes for CASSLGTSGRVSYEQYF.

The V gene is TRBV11-2, the J gene TRBJ2-1; D is possibly TRBD1 (5 bases). V lost 0 bases to trimming and J lost 0 bases, with 18 bases between them. CDR1 and CDR2 from the germline V gene are SGHAT and FQNNGV. The CDR3 has 19 amino acids. This chain's CDR3 is CASSLDRASGWSSYNEQFF. CDR3 sequence (DNA): TGTGCCAGCAGCTTAGATCGAGCTTCAGGGTGGAGCTCCTACAATGAGCAGTTCTTC.

This rearrangement joins TRBV12-5 to TRBJ2-3, with TRBD2 identical over 9 bases. Looked up from germline, CDR1 is LGHNT and CDR2 is FRNRAP. The CDR3 contains 20 residues. The V and J ends lost 1 base and 0 bases, in that order; junction bases with no gene match: 14. The CDR3 spells CASGLGRNSWLAGSTDTQYF. The CDR3 DNA sequence: TGTGCTAGTGGTTTGGGCCGCAATTCCTGGCTAGCGGGAAGCACAGATACGCAGTATTTT.

The chain is built from TRBV4-1 and TRBJ2-7; 8 bases line up with TRBD2. CDR1 is MGHRA and CDR2 is YSYEKL in the germline V gene. V trimming: 4 bases; J trimming: 2 bases; junction bases outside the gene matches: 13. The CDR3 is 17 residues long. The CDR3 region has the DNA TGCGCCAGCAGCCGCATATTCCCGGGAGGGCCGACCTACGAGCAGTACTTC. The encoded protein is CASSRIFPGGPTYEQYF.

V gene TRBV11-2 combines with J gene TRBJ2-1; the D gene is possibly TRBD2 (6 bases). The CDR3 has 17 amino acids. Germline CDR1 and CDR2: SGHAT and FQNNGV. Trimming removed 3 bases from V and 0 bases from J, with 15 bases in between. CDR3 coding DNA: TGTGCCAGCAGCTTTAGGGGCGGGGTAAGCTCCTACAATGAGCAGTTCTTC. Encoded protein: CASSFRGGVSSYNEQFF.

The chain uses TRBV7-8 and TRBJ2-1, with 10 positions matching TRBD1. The CDR3 runs to 15 residues. CDR1 is SGHVS and CDR2 is FQNEAQ in the germline V gene. J lost 10 bases, V lost 11 bases, and 17 bases had no gene match. The CDR3 sequence: CAVGDRGAGVSEQFF. CDR3 nucleotide sequence: TGTGCCGTCGGGGACAGGGGAGCGGGAGTCTCCGAGCAGTTCTTC.

The chain couples TRBV19 to TRBJ2-1, with TRBD2 matching 7 bases. The CDR3 covers 15 residues. V trimming: 2 bases; J trimming: 5 bases; junction bases outside the gene matches: 6. The V gene's germline CDR1 is LNHDA and CDR2 SQIVND (reference sequence). The CDR3 spells CASSISRGEHNEQFF. CDR3 in DNA: TGTGCCAGTAGTATATCTCGGGGGGAACACAATGAGCAGTTCTTC.

V and J are TRBV27 and TRBJ1-2; unclear D gene. The CDR3 consists of 13 residues. The V end was cut by 6 bases, the J end by 6 bases, with 14 bases between. Germline V gene lookup returns CDR1 MNHEY and CDR2 SMNVEV (reference sequence). CDR3 protein: CASSPGGLDGYTF. In DNA form, the CDR3 reads TGTGCCAGCAGCCCCGGAGGACTCGATGGCTACACCTTC.

Details on this clone: Distinct nucleotide sequences in the sample also encode this CDR3. The genes are TRBV10-1 and TRBJ2-1, with D possibly matching TRBD1 (6 bases). Germline V gene sequence: CDR1 WNHNN, CDR2 SYGVQD (reference sequence). V lost 4 bases to trimming and J lost 10 bases, with 20 bases between them. The length of the CDR3 is 15 residues. The CDR3 coding sequence is TGCGCCAGCAGTGGCCCAGGGGAGAATGACTACGAGCAGTTCTTC. Its protein product is CASSGPGENDYEQFF.

The rearrangement links TRBV5-1 to TRBJ2-6; possibly TRBD2 for D (5 bases). The CDR3 has 15 residues. CDR1 and CDR2 (germline): SGHRS, YFSETQ. Trimming removed 0 bases at V and 12 bases at J, with 16 bases between. CDR3: CASSLALGSPPVLTF. The DNA for the CDR3 is TGCGCCAGCAGCTTGGCCCTGGGGAGCCCCCCCGTCCTGACTTTC.

CDR3 DNA sequence: TGTGCCAGCAGTCCTTTAGTGAGTCGCGCAGATACGCAGTATTTT. Protein product: CASSPLVSRADTQYF. The chain combines TRBV28 with TRBJ2-3; D remains unclear. In germline, CDR1 is MDHEN, CDR2 SYDVKM. The CDR3 has 15 amino acids. V shed 5 bases and J shed 4 bases, with 16 bases lying between them.

The chain employs TRBV7-8 and TRBJ2-1; 7 bases map to TRBD1. Per germline, CDR1 SGHVS and CDR2 FQNEAQ. This CDR3 is 18 amino acids long. Losses at the gene ends were 3 bases for V and 2 bases for J; bases not matched to a gene: 13. This chain's CDR3 is CASSFPGQYAGPYNEQFF. The CDR3 nucleotides are TGTGCCAGCAGCTTCCCGGGACAGTACGCCGGACCCTACAATGAGCAGTTCTTC. The full variable domain, completed using reference TRBV7-8 and TRBJ2-1, is GAGVSQSPRYKVAKRGQDVALRCDPISGHVSLFWYQQALGQGPEFLTYFQNEAQLDKSGLPSDRFFAERPEGSVSTLKIQRTQQEDSAVYLCASSFPGQYAGPYNEQFFGPGTRLTVL.

This clone was picked up a small number of times. The chain uses TRBV5-1 and TRBJ2-5; D perhaps matches TRBD1 (5 bases). The J call is uncertain, as TRBJ2-7 better fits the DNA end. The CDR3 totals 12 residues. Germline CDR1 reads SGHRS; CDR2 reads YFSETQ. The CDR3 protein is CASSQDTYEQYF. The CDR3 coding sequence is TGCGCCAGCAGCCAGGACACCTACGAGCAGTACTTC.

The chain has TRBV5-1 and TRBJ2-7; D possibly corresponds to TRBD2 (5 bases). The ends were cut back, 7 bases at V and 6 bases at J, with 14 bases in the middle. Looked up from germline, CDR1 is SGHRS and CDR2 is YFSETQ. CDR3 length equals 12 residues. CDR3 nucleotides: TGCGCCAGCGGGGAACCGGCGGGCGAGCAGTACTTC. Translating gives CASGEPAGEQYF.

CDR3 sequence: CASSSVDRPRGEQYF. The CDR3 bases are TGTGCCAGCAGTTCGGTAGACCGACCCCGGGGCGAGCAGTACTTC. This chain uses TRBV11-3 with TRBJ2-7; D perhaps matches TRBD2 (5 bases). V was clipped by 6 bases and J by 6 bases, with 21 bases between them. Germline-derived CDR1 and CDR2 are SGHNT and YENEEA. The CDR3 spans 15 residues.

The rearrangement links TRBV7-6 to TRBJ1-1; no reliable D call. CDR3 size: 13 residues. The germline gives CDR1 SGHVS, CDR2 FNYEAQ. Trimming shortened V by 5 bases and J by 4 bases, and 11 bases separated the two germline ends. The CDR3 here is CASSPQSATEAFF. CDR3 sequence (DNA): TGTGCCAGCAGCCCACAGTCGGCCACTGAAGCTTTCTTT. The variable domain in full, with the rest retrieved from reference TRBV7-6 and TRBJ1-1, is GAGVSQSPRYKVTKRGQDVALRCDPISGHVSLYWYRQALGQGPEFLTYFNYEAQQDKSGLPNDRFSAERPEGSISTLTIQRTEQRDSAMYRCASSPQSATEAFFGQGTRLTVV.

This clone was seen a few times. V gene TRBV27 combines with J gene TRBJ1-5; 7 nucleotides align to TRBD1. V lost 6 bases, J lost 2 bases, and 4 bases stayed unmatched. This CDR3 contains 14 residues. CDR1 and CDR2 from the germline V gene are MNHEY and SMNVEV (reference sequence). This chain's CDR3 is CASSHRGGNQPQHF. The CDR3 DNA is TGTGCCAGCAGCCACAGGGGCGGCAATCAGCCCCAGCATTTT.

The chain is built from TRBV5-1 and TRBJ1-1, with unresolved D. CDR1 and CDR2 (germline): SGHRS, YFSETQ. V lost 3 bases, J lost 0 bases, and 9 bases lay in between. The CDR3 has 14 amino acids. The CDR3 coding sequence is TGCGCCAGCAGCTCCGACACACTGAACACTGAAGCTTTCTTT. Its protein is CASSSDTLNTEAFF.

The rearrangement links TRBV6-1 to TRBJ2-1; tentatively, D is TRBD1 (5 bases). CDR1 is MNHNS, CDR2 SASEGT, per germline. The CDR3 contains 12 residues. Deletions cut 1 base from V and 14 bases from J, with 12 bases between. The CDR3 loop is CASSEERTREFF. The CDR3 DNA sequence: TGTGCCAGCAGTGAAGAAAGGACAAGAGAGTTCTTC.

The CDR3 DNA reads TGTGCCAGCAGCCAGCTCCGGGACTACTTATACAATGAGCAGTTCTTC. Translation gives CASSQLRDYLYNEQFF. V gene TRBV9 combines with J gene TRBJ2-1, with 7 bases lining up with TRBD2. The CDR3 totals 16 residues. CDR1 and CDR2 from the germline V gene are SGDLS and YYNGEE. Trimming removed 4 bases from V and 4 bases from J; junction bases left unmatched: 11.

The gene calls are TRBV27 and TRBJ2-3; D is uncertain. V was clipped by 0 bases and J by 2 bases, with 9 bases between them. The V gene's germline CDR1 is MNHEY and CDR2 SMNVEV (reference sequence). The CDR3 has 15 amino acids. The CDR3 DNA reads as TGTGCCAGCAGTTTATCAGCGTACCCCACAGATACGCAGTATTTT. It specifies CASSLSAYPTDTQYF.

Concerning this clone: Other DNA sequences in the same sample also yield this CDR3. CDR3 nucleotide sequence: TGTGCCAGCAGCTTAAGACAGTTGAACACTGAAGCTTTCTTT. This sequence encodes CASSLRQLNTEAFF. V gene TRBV28 combines with J gene TRBJ1-1; perhaps TRBD1 as D (5 bases). Trimming pared 6 bases from V and 0 bases from J, leaving 11 bases between. In germline, CDR1 is MDHEN, CDR2 SYDVKM. This CDR3 has 14 amino acids.

This clone was seen a handful of times. The chain uses TRBV6-6 and TRBJ2-7, with 8 bases fitting TRBD1. V shed 10 bases and J 3 bases; nucleotides not matched to a gene: 11. This CDR3 has 14 amino acids. CDR1 MNHNY and CDR2 SVGAGI come from the germline V gene (reference sequence). The CDR3 reads CATTGAGGSYEQYF. The CDR3 nucleotides are TGTGCCACGACTGGGGCAGGGGGCAGCTACGAGCAGTACTTC.

The V and J genes are TRBV18 and TRBJ2-2; possible D gene TRBD2, 6 bases. The CDR3 is 16 residues long. Germline loops: CDR1 KGHSH, CDR2 LQKENI. V lost 5 bases and J lost 1, with 14 bases in between. The CDR3 region has the DNA TGTGCCAGCTCAAGACTAGTGCCCCAGAACACCGGGGAGCTGTTTTTT. Its translation: CASSRLVPQNTGELFF. The full variable domain, completed using reference TRBV18 and TRBJ2-2, is NAGVMQNPRHLVRRRGQEARLRCSPMKGHSHVYWYRQLPEEGLKFMVYLQKENIIDESGMPKERFSAEFPKEGPSILRIQQVVRGDSAAYFCASSRLVPQNTGELFFGEGSRLTVL.

CDR3 nucleotides: TGTGCCAGCAGCCTCAGGGGGCAGGGGGGAGATACGCAGTATTTT. This encodes CASSLRGQGGDTQYF. This rearrangement joins TRBV7-3 to TRBJ2-3, with TRBD1 matching 8 bases. The germline V gene encodes CDR1 SGHTA and CDR2 FQGTGA. The CDR3 sequence is 15 residues long. V lost 5 bases, J lost 5 bases, and 9 bases stayed unmatched.

V is TRBV27 and J is TRBJ2-1; 10 positions match TRBD2. CDR1 is MNHEY, CDR2 SMNVEV, per germline (reference sequence). CDR3 length: 16 residues. The V and J ends lost 6 bases and 2 bases, in that order; junction bases with no gene match: 7. The CDR3 loop is CASSQLAGVPYNEQFF. CDR3 coding DNA: TGTGCCAGCAGCCAGCTAGCGGGAGTACCCTACAATGAGCAGTTCTTC.

V usage is TRBV29-1 and J usage is TRBJ2-3; 7 bases fit TRBD1. This CDR3 contains 15 residues. V shed 7 bases and J 0 bases; nucleotides not matched to a gene: 10. The V gene's germline CDR1 is SQVTM and CDR2 ANQGSEA. The CDR3, as DNA: TGCAGCGCAATCCCTGGACAGGTTAGCACAGATACGCAGTATTTT. Translation gives CSAIPGQVSTDTQYF.

The chain has TRBV11-3 and TRBJ2-6; weak D call: TRBD1 (6 bases). Per the germline V gene, CDR1 is SGHNT and CDR2 is YENEEA. The CDR3 spans 19 residues. Trimming removed 3 bases from V and 2 bases from J, with 20 bases in between. This CDR3 is CASSFRAGDKRAGANVLTF. DNA for the CDR3: TGTGCCAGCAGCTTCAGGGCAGGGGATAAACGGGCTGGGGCCAACGTCCTGACTTTC. Looking up the rest from reference TRBV11-3 and TRBJ2-6 gives the full variable domain: EAGVVQSPRYKIIEKKQPVAFWCNPISGHNTLYWYLQNLGQGPELLIRYENEEAVDDSQLPKDRFSAERLKGVDSTLKIQPAELGDSAVYLCASSFRAGDKRAGANVLTFGAGSRLTVL.

The V gene is TRBV6-5, the J gene TRBJ2-7; TRBD2 agrees at 7 bases. The ends lost 7 bases at V and 4 bases at J; junction bases unmatched: 10. This CDR3 contains 14 residues. Germline values: CDR1 MNHEY, CDR2 SVGAGI. The CDR3 DNA sequence: TGTGCCAGCAAGTTGGGCGGGAGTGTATACGAGCAGTACTTC. Amino acids: CASKLGGSVYEQYF.

The chain carries TRBV5-1 and TRBJ1-2; D gene ambiguous. The CDR3 length is 14 residues. The V end was cut by 0 bases, the J end by 1 base, with 7 bases between. The germline CDR1 and CDR2 sequences are SGHRS and YFSETQ. The CDR3 coding sequence is TGCGCCAGCAGCTTGGAAGTAGTTAACTATGGCTACACCTTC. This gives the protein CASSLEVVNYGYTF.

The chain recombines TRBV19 with TRBJ2-7, with 7 nucleotides matching TRBD1. Trimming at V came to 4 bases and at J to 6 bases, leaving 9 bases not matched to a gene. Germline-derived CDR1 and CDR2 are LNHDA and SQIVND (reference sequence). This CDR3 contains 14 residues. CDR3 amino acids: CASSTIHGQAEQYF. In DNA, the CDR3 is TGTGCCAGTAGTACAATACACGGACAGGCCGAGCAGTACTTC.